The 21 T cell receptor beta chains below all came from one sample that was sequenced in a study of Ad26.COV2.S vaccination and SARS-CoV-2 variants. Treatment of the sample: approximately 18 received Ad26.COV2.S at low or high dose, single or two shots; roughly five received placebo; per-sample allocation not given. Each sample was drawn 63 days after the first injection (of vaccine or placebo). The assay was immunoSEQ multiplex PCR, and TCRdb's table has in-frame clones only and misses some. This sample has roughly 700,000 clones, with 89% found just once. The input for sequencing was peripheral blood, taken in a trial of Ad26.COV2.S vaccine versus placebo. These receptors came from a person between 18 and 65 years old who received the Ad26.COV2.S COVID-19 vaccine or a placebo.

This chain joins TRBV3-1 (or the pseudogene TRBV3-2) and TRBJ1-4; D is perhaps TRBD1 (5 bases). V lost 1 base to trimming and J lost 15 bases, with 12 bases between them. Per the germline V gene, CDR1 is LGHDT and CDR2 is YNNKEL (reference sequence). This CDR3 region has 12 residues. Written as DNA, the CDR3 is TGTGCCAGCAGCCAAGCCCCAGGGTGGTTGTTTTTT. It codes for CASSQAPGWLFF.

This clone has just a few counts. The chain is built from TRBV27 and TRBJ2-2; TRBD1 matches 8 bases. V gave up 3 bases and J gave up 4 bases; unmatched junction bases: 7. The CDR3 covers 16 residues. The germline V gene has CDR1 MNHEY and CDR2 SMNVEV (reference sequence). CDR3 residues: CASSFGQGARTGELFF. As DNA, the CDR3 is TGTGCCAGCAGTTTTGGTCAGGGGGCGCGCACCGGGGAGCTGTTTTTT.

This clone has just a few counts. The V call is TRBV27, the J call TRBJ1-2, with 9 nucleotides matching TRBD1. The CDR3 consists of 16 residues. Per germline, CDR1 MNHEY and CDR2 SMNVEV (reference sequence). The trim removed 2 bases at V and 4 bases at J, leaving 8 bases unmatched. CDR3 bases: TGTGCCAGCAGTTTAGTGTTGGGACAGGGATTCTATGGCTACACCTTC. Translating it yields CASSLVLGQGFYGYTF.

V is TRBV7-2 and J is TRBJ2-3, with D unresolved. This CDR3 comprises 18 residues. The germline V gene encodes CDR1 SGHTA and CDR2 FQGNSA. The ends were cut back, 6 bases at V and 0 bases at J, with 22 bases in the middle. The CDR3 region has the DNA TGTGCCAGCAGGATTAGAACTTTAATTGAAGTTAGCACAGATACGCAGTATTTT. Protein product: CASRIRTLIEVSTDTQYF.

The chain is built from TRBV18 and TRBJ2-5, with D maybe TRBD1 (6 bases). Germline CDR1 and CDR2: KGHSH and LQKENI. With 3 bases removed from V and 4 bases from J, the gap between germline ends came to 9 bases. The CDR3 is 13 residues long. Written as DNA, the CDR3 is TGTGCCAGCTCACCCCAGGGGCGAGAGACCCAGTACTTC. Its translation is CASSPQGRETQYF.

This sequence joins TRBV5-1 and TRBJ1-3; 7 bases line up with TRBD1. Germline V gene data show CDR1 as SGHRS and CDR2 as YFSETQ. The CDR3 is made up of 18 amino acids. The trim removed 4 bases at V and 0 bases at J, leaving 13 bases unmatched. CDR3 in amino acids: CASSPSGGQLSSGNTIYF. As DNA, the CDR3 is TGCGCCAGCAGCCCGTCCGGGGGACAGTTGAGCTCTGGAAACACCATATATTTT.

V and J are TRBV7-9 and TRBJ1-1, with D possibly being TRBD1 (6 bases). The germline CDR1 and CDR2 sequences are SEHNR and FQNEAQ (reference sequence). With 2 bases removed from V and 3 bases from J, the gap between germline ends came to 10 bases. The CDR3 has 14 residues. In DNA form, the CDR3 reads TGTGCCAGCAGCTTAATCCAGGGGCACACTGAAGCTTTCTTT. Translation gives CASSLIQGHTEAFF.

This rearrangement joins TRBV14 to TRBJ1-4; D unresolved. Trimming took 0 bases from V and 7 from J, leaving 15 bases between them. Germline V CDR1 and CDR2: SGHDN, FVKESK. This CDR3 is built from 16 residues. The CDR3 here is CASSQERSALGEKLFF. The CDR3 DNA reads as TGTGCCAGCAGCCAAGAGAGGTCAGCCTTGGGTGAAAAACTGTTTTTT.

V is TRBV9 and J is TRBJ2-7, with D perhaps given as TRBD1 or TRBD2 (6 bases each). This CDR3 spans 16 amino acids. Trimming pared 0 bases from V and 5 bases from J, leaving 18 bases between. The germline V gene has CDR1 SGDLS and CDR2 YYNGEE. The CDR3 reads CASSVAGGGSAHEQYF. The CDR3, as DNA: TGTGCCAGCAGCGTAGCTGGAGGGGGATCCGCCCACGAGCAGTACTTC.

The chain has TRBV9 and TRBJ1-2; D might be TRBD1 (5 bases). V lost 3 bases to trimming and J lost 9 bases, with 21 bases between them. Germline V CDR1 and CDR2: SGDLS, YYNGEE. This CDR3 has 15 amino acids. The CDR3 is CASSERSWGGSRYTF. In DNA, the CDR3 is TGTGCCAGCAGCGAGAGATCATGGGGGGGAAGCCGCTACACCTTC.

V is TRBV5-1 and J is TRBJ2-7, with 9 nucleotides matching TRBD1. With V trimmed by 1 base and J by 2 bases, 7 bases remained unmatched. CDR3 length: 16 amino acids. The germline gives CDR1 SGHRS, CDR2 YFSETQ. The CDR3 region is CASSLMGGQGAYEQYF. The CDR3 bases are TGCGCCAGCAGCTTGATGGGGGGACAGGGTGCCTACGAGCAGTACTTC.

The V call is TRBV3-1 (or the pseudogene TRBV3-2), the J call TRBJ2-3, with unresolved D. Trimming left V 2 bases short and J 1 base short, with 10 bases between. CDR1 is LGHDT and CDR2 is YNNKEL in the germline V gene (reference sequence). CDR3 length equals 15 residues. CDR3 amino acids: CASSQYQQGTDTQYF. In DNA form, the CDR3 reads TGTGCCAGCAGCCAATACCAGCAGGGCACAGATACGCAGTATTTT.

CDR3: CASSLTGQGLMGDTQYF. CDR3 coding DNA: TGTGCCAGCAGCTTGACGGGACAGGGCCTTATGGGAGATACGCAGTATTTT. The V gene is TRBV11-2, the J gene TRBJ2-3, with 9 positions matching TRBD1. This CDR3 spans 17 amino acids. J was trimmed by 5 bases and V by 3 bases; bases with no gene match: 12. From germline, CDR1 is SGHAT and CDR2 FQNNGV.

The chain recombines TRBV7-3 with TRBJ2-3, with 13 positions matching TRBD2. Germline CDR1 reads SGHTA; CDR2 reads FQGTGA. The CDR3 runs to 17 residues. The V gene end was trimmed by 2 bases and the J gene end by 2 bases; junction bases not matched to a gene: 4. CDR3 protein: CASSLRTSGGYTDTQYF. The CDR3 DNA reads TGTGCCAGCAGCTTACGGACTAGCGGGGGCTACACAGATACGCAGTATTTT.

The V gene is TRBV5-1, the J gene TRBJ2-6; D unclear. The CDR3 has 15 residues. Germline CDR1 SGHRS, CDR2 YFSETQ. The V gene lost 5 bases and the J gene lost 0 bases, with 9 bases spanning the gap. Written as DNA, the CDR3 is TGCGCCAGCAGTCTCGACCCCTCTGGGGCCAACGTCCTGACTTTC. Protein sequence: CASSLDPSGANVLTF.

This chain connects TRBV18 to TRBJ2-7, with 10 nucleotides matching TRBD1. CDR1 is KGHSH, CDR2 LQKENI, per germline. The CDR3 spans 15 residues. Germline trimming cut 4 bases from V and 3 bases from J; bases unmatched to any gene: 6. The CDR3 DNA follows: TGTGCCAGCTCACTGGGACAGGGGACCGTCTACGAGCAGTACTTC. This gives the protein CASSLGQGTVYEQYF.

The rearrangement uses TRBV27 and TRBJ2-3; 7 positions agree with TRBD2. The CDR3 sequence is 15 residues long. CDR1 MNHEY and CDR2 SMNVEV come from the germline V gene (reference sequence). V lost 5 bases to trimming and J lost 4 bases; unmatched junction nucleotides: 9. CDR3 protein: CASSRFSGWADTQYF. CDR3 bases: TGTGCCAGCAGTAGATTTAGCGGGTGGGCAGATACGCAGTATTTT.

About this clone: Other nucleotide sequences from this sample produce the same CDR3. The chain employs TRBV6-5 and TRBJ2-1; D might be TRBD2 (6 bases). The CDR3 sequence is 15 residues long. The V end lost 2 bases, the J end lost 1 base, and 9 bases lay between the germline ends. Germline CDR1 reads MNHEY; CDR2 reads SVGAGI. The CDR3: CASSYGGSSYNEQFF. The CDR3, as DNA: TGTGCCAGCAGTTACGGAGGGAGTTCCTACAATGAGCAGTTCTTC.

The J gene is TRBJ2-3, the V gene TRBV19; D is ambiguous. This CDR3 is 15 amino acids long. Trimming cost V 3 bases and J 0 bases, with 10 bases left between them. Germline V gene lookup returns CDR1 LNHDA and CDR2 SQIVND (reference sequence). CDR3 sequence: CASSMYSSSTDTQYF. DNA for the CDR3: TGTGCCAGTAGTATGTACAGCTCTAGCACAGATACGCAGTATTTT.

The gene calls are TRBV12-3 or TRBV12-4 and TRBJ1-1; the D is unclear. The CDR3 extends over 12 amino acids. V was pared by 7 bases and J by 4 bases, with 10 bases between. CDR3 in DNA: TGTGCCAGCACAAAGGGCCTCACTGAAGCTTTCTTT. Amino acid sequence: CASTKGLTEAFF.

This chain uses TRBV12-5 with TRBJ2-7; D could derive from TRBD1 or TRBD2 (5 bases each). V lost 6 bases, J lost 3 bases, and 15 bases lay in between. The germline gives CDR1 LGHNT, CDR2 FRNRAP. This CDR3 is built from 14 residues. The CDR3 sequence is CASGSWDRCYEQYF. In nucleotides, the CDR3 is TGTGCTAGTGGCTCATGGGACCGTTGCTACGAGCAGTACTTC.